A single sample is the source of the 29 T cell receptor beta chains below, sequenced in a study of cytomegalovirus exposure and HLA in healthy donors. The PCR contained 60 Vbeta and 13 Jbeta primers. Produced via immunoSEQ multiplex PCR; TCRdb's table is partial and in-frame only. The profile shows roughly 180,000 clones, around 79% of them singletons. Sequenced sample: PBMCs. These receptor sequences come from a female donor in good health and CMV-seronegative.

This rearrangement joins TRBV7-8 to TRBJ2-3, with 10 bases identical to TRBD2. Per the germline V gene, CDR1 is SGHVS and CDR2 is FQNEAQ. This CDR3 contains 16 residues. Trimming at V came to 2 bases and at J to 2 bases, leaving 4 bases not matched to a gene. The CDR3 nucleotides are TGTGCCAGCAGCTTACCAGCGGGGGGGATCACAGATACGCAGTATTTT. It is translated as CASSLPAGGITDTQYF.

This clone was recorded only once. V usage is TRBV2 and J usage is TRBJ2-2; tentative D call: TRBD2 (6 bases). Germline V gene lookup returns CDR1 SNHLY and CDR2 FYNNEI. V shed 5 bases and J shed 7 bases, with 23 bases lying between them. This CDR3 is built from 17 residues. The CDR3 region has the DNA TGTGCCAGCAGTCCCCAAACGGGACTCCTTCGGATCGGGGAGCTGTTTTTT. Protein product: CASSPQTGLLRIGELFF.

The CDR3 DNA reads TGTGCCAGTAGTATTCCCAGGGAGGGGGGCAATCAGCCCCAGCATTTT. Translated, it gives CASSIPREGGNQPQHF. The chain combines TRBV19 with TRBJ1-5; D is perhaps TRBD1 (6 bases). Germline V gene data show CDR1 as LNHDA and CDR2 as SQIVND (reference sequence). Trimming took 3 bases from V and 2 from J, leaving 14 bases between them. The CDR3 covers 16 residues.

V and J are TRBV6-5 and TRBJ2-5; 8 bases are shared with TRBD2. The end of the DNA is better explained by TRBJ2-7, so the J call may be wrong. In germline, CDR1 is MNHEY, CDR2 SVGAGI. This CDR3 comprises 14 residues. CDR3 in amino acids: CASSRAGASYEQYF. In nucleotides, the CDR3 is TGTGCCAGCAGTCGAGCGGGGGCCTCCTACGAGCAGTACTTC.

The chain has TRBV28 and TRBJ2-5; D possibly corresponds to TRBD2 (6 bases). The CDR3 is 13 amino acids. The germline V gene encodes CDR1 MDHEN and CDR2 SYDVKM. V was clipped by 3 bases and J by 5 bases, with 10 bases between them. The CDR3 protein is CASSLGRDETQYF. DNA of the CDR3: TGTGCCAGCAGTTTGGGGCGGGATGAGACCCAGTACTTC.

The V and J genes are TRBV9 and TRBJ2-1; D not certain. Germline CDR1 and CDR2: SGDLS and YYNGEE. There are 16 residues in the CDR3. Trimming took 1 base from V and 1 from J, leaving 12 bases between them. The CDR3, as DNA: TGTGCCAGCAGCGTACGGAGCGACCGATCCTACAATGAGCAGTTCTTC. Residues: CASSVRSDRSYNEQFF.

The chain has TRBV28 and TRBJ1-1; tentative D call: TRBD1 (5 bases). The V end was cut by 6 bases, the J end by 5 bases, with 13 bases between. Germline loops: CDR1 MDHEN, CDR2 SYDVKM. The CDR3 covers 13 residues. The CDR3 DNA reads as TGTGCCAGCAGGCCCCAGGGTAGGACTGAAGCTTTCTTT. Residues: CASRPQGRTEAFF.

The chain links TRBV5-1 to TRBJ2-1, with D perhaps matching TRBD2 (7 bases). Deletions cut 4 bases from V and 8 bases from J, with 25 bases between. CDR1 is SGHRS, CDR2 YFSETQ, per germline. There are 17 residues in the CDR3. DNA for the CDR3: TGCGCCAGCAGCGTGCAGGCGGGGGCCCCGTCGTTGGATGAGCAGTTCTTC. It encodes CASSVQAGAPSLDEQFF.

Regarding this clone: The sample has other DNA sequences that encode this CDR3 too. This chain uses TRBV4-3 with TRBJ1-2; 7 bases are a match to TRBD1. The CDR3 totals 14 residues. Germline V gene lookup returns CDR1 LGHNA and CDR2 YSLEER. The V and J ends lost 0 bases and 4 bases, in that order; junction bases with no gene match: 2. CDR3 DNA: TGCGCCAGCAGCCAAGATGCAGGGGGCTATGGCTACACCTTC. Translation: CASSQDAGGYGYTF.

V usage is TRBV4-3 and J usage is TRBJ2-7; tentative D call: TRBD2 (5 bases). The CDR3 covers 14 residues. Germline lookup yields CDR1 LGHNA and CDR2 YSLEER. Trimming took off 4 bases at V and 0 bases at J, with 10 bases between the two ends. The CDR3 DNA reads TGCGCCAGCAGCCTTCGACTACTCTCCTACGAGCAGTACTTC. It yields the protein CASSLRLLSYEQYF.

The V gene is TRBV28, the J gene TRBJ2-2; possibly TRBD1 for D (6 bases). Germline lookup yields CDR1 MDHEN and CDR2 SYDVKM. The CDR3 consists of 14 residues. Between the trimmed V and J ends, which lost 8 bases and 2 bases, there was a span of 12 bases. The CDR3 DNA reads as TGTGCCAGCGGGAAAGGGGGAAACACCGGGGAGCTGTTTTTT. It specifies CASGKGGNTGELFF.

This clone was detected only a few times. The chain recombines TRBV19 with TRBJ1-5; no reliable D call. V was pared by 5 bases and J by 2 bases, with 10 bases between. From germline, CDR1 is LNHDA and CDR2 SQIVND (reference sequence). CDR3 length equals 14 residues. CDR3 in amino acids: CASSLGEGNQPQHF. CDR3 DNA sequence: TGTGCCAGTAGTCTTGGCGAGGGCAATCAGCCCCAGCATTTT.

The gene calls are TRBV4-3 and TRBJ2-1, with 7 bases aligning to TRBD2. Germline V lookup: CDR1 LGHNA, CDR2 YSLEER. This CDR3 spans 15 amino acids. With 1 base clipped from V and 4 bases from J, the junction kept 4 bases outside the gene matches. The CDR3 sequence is CASSQALAEYNEQFF. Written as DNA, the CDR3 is TGCGCCAGCAGCCAAGCCCTAGCGGAGTACAATGAGCAGTTCTTC.

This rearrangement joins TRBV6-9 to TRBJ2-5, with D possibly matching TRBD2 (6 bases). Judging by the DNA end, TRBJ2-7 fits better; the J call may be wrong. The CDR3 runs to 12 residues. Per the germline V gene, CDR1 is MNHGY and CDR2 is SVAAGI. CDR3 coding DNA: TGTGCCAGCGGGACTTTCTCCTACGAGCAGTACTTC. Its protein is CASGTFSYEQYF.

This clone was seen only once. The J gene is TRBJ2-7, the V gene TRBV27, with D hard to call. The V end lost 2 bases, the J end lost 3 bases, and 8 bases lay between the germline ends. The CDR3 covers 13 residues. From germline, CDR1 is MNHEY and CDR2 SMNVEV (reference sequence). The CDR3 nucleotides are TGTGCCAGCAGTTTAAATAGTGTCTACGAGCAGTACTTC. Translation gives CASSLNSVYEQYF.

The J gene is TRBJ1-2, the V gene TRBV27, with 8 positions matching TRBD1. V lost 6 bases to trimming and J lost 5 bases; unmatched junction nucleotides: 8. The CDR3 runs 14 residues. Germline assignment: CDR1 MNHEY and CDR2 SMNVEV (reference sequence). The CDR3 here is CASSSRGPPYGYTF. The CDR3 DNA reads TGTGCCAGCAGCAGCAGGGGGCCCCCTTATGGCTACACCTTC.

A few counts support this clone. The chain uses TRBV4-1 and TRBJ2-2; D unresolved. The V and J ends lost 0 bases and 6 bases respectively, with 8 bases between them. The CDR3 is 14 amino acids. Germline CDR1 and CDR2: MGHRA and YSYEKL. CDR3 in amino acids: CASSQEVGPGELFF. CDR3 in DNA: TGCGCCAGCAGCCAAGAGGTGGGCCCCGGGGAGCTGTTTTTT.

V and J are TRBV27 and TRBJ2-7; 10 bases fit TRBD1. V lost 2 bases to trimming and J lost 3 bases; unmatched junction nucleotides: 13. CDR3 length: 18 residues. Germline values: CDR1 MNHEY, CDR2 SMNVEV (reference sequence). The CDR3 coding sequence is TGTGCCAGCAGTTTAAGGGGGATGACAGGGGGCCGGGGCTACGAGCAGTACTTC. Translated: CASSLRGMTGGRGYEQYF.

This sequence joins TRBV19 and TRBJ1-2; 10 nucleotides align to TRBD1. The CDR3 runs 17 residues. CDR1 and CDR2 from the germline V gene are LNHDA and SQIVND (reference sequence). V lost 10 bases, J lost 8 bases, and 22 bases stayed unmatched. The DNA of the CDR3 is TGTGCCACGGGGGCGGGACAGGGGAATTTTCGCGGGATCGGCTACACCTTC. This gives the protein CATGAGQGNFRGIGYTF.

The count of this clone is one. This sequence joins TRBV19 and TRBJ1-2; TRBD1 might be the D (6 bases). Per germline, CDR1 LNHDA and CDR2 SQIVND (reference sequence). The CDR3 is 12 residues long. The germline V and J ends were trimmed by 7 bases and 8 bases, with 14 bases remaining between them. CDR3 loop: CASNPETGGYTF. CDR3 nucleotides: TGTGCCAGTAACCCAGAGACAGGAGGCTACACCTTC.

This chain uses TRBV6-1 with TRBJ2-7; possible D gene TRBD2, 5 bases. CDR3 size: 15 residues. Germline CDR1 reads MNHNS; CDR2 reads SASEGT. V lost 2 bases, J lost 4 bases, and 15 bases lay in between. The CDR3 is CASSEHGNPVYEQYF. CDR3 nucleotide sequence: TGTGCCAGCAGTGAACACGGGAACCCCGTTTACGAGCAGTACTTC.

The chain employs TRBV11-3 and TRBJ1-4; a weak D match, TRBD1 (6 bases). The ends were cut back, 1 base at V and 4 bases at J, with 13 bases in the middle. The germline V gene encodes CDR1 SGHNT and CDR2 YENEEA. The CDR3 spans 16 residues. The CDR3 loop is CASSLVCGRGNEKLFF. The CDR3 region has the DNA TGTGCCAGCAGCTTAGTGTGTGGCAGGGGTAATGAAAAACTGTTTTTT.

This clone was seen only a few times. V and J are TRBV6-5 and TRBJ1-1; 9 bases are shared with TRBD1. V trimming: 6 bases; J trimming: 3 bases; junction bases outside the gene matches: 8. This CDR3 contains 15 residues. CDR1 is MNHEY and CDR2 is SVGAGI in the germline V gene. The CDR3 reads CASSYRGRADTEAFF. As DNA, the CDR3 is TGTGCCAGCAGCTACAGGGGGCGGGCTGACACTGAAGCTTTCTTT.

Here the CDR3 reads CSVVGADGYTEAFF. CDR3 sequence (DNA): TGCAGCGTTGTGGGGGCGGACGGGTACACTGAAGCTTTCTTT. The chain recombines TRBV29-1 with TRBJ1-1; possible D gene TRBD1, 6 bases. Germline CDR1 SQVTM, CDR2 ANQGSEA. Trimming shortened V by 4 bases and J by 3 bases, and 15 bases separated the two germline ends. The CDR3 is 14 amino acids.

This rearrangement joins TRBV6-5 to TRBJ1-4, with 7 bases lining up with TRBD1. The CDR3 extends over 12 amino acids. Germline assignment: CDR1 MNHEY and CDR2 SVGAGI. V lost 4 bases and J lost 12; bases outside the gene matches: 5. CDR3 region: CASSFTGEELFF. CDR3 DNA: TGTGCCAGCAGTTTCACAGGGGAGGAACTGTTTTTT.

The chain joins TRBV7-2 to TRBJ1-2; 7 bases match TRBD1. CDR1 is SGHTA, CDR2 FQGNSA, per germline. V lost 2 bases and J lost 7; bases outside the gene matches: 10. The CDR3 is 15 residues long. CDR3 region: CASSLSEGAHLGYTF. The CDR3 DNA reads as TGTGCCAGCAGCTTAAGTGAGGGGGCGCATCTTGGCTACACCTTC.

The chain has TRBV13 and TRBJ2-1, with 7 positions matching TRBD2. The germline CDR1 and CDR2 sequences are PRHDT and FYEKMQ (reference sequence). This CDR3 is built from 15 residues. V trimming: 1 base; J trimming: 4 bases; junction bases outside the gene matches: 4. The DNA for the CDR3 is TGTGCCAGCAGCTTAGCGGGAGCGGGGTACAATGAGCAGTTCTTC. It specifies CASSLAGAGYNEQFF.

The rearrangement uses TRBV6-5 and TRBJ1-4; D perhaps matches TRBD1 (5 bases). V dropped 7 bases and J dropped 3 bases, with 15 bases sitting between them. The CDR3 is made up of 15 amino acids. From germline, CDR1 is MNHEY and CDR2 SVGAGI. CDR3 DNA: TGTGCCAGCACCAGACCCGGGGGGGCTAATGAAAAACTGTTTTTT. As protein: CASTRPGGANEKLFF.

CDR3 bases: TGTGCCAGCAGGAACGGGACAGGGTATGGCTACACCTTC. Translation: CASRNGTGYGYTF. The chain recombines TRBV5-4 with TRBJ1-2; 9 nucleotides line up with TRBD1. V was clipped by 5 bases and J by 5 bases; unmatched bases: 4. Per germline, CDR1 SGHNT and CDR2 YYREEE (reference sequence). CDR3 length: 13 residues.